Below, one T cell receptor (beta chain) is given with its context. Noted time point: persistent/refractory GD, antithyroid drugs over 5 years with positive TRAb. The TCR library was prepared using RNA isolated from PBMCs. Assembly of TCR beta libraries relied on iRepertoire HTBI primers together with Arm-PCR of CDR3 regions. MiXCR was run by TCRdb on the multiplex PCR reads, yielding one entry per CDR3 protein. Here the sample spans 450,000 or so distinct CDR3 sequences, less than 25% being singletons. The entry originates in a study of regulatory T cells in long-lasting Graves disease. Sequencing was performed on peripheral blood mononuclear cells (PBMCs), taken when the disease was refractory, from a patient treated with antithyroid drugs. This receptor was taken from a female donor with Graves disease.

CDR3 in DNA: TGTGCCAGCAGCTCCGGGGTGTGGGGACAGGCTGGCGGGGAGCTGTTTTTT. It translates to CASSSGVWGQAGGELFF. The gene calls are TRBV28 and TRBJ2-2; 8 positions agree with TRBD1. Germline values: CDR1 MDHEN, CDR2 SYDVKM. The CDR3 extends over 17 amino acids. J lost 7 bases, V lost 6 bases, and 16 bases had no gene match. The full variable domain, rest sourced from reference TRBV28 and TRBJ2-2, is DVKVTQSSRYLVKRTGEKVFLECVQDMDHENMFWYRQDPGLGLRLIYFSYDVKMKEKGDIPEGYSVSREKKERFSLILESASTNQTSMYLCASSSGVWGQAGGELFFGEGSRLTVL.